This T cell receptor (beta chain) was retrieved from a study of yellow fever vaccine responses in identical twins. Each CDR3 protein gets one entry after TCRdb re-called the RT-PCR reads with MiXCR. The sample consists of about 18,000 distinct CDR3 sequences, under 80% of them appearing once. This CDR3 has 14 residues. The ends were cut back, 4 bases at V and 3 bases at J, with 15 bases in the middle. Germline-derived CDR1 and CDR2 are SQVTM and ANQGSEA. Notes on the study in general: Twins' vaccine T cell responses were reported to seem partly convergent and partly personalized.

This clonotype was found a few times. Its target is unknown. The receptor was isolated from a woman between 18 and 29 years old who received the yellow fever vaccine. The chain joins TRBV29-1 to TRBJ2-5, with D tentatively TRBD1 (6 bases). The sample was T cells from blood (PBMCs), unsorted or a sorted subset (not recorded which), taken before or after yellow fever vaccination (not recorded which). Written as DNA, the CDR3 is TGCAGCGTTGGCCCAGGGGCAAGAAAAGAGACCCAGTACTTC. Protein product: CSVGPGARKETQYF.